The entry that follows covers one TCR beta chain sequence. This clonotype appeared a single time. This clone's antigen is unknown. The junction departs from the called germline gene at one end, perhaps through a read error. From cysteine to phenylalanine, the CDR3 is 16 amino acids long. The kept DNA is CDR3 alone, 48 bases in frame from the first base. In the germline V gene (reference sequence), CDR1 corresponds to DFQATT and CDR2 to SNEGSKA. Systemically healthy Caucasian individuals from Russia, approximately 39 in total and aged roughly 6 to 100 years, were included as donors. Each donor gave ten milliliters of peripheral blood, collected into EDTA-treated Vacutainer tubes. Ficoll-Paque density-gradient centrifugation was used to isolate PBMCs, with at least 6 million per sample. Trizol reagent was used to extract total RNA from PBMCs, with at least 6 micrograms per sample. For every donor, flow cytometry on a PBMC aliquot measured the percentage of naive CD45RAhigh/CD27high T cells.

Libraries were built with 5' RACE. Sequencing used an Illumina HiSeq 2500. A second PCR of about 7 to 12 cycles was run with a J-beta primer mix and a sample-barcoded 5' primer. Each TCR beta cDNA molecule received a unique molecular identifier from a template-switch 5' adaptor carrying 12 random nucleotides. Each sample yielded at least 3 million CDR3-containing paired-end reads. First-strand cDNA synthesis was performed from all RNA using the Mint cDNA synthesis kit, with priming by a TRBC-specific oligonucleotide. After uracil-DNA glycosylase treatment, a first 18-cycle PCR used universal primers M1SS and BC2_uni_R on all cDNA. In the paper's pipeline: Normalization of each sample was performed by random selection of 1 million high-quality reads, each carrying a distinct molecular identifier. Instead of being binned into consensus sequences, reads with shared molecular identifiers were discarded. MiTCR, set to a Q25 quality threshold and the strictest error-elimination algorithm, was used for CDR3 identification, clonotype clustering and error correction. Lower-bound total TCR beta diversity was estimated with a nonparametric unseen species model using Euler transformation. The raw public reads went through TCRdb reprocessing: fastp at Q25, MiXCR clone calling, in-frame beta chains kept. A single entry per CDR3 protein holds the most common genes and DNA from its merged rows. TCRdb's processing, not the authors' own work, is the source of the V and J calls. For this sample there are about 1.8 million distinct CDR3 sequences; roughly 52% appear just once. The ten largest make up around 2.1% of the sample.

The data were taken from a study of blood T cells in healthy people across ages (dated by TCRdb to between 2014 and 2017). For context, the study as a whole: Template switching captured roughly one uniquely barcoded TCR beta cDNA molecule per two T cells in model experiments. The study measured age-related changes in TCR beta repertoire diversity using deep sequencing normalized with unique cDNA molecular identifiers. Two additional independent replicas of 1 million unique cDNA reads from the same blood draw were analyzed for two donors (one aged 18 to 29 and one aged 80 or older). The donors were split into four age groups: young (average around 15 years), middle-aged (about 40), aged (approximately 60) and long-lived (82). To avoid experimental bias, donors of different ages were distributed randomly across sequencing lanes. The investigation overall reported the following: Because the CMV infection status of the donors was unknown, age-related changes in expanded clonotypes may potentially have been confounded. As age increased, observed TCR beta diversity per million T cells dropped in a roughly linear way, and a significant reduction was already evident by age 40. Compared with the aged group, the long-lived group had more naive CD4+ T cells, fewer expanded clones and increased TCR diversity, suggesting age selection. Total diversity estimates from one million sequenced T cells were considered lower bounds and underestimates. Bulk unsorted PBMC profiling prevented conclusive comparison of naive and antigen-experienced compartments. There was a strong correlation between observed TCR beta diversity and the percentage of naive T cells measured by flow cytometry.

Specimen: blood. The TCR was taken from a woman aged 40 to 49 in good health. The chain is assembled from TRBV20-1 and TRBJ1-6; the D gene remains uncertain. The CDR3 in this case is CSARDLQALTNSPLHF. The DNA sequence is as follows: TGCAGCGCTAGAGATCTCCAGGCATTAACCAATTCACCCCTCCACTTT.